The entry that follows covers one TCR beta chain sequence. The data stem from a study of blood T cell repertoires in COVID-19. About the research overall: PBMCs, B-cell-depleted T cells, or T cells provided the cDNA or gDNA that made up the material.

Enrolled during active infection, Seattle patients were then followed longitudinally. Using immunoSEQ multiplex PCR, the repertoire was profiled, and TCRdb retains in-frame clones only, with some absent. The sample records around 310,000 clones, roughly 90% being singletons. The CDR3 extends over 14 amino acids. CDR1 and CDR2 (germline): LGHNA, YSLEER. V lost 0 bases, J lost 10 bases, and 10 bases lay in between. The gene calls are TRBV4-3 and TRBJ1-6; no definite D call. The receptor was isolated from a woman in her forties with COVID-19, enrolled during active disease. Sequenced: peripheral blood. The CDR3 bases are TGCGCCAGCAGCCAAGAGAGGTTTTGGTCACCCCTCCACTTT. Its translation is CASSQERFWSPLHF.